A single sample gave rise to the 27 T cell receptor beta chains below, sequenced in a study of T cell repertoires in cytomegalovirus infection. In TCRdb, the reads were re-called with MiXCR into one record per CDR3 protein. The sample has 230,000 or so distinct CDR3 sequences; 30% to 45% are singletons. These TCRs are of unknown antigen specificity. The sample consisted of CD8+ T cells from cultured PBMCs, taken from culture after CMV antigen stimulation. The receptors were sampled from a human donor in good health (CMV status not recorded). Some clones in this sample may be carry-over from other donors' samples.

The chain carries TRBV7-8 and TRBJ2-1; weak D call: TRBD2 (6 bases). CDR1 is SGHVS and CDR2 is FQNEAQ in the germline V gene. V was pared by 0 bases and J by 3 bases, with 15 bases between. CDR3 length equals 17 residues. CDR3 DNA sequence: TGTGCCAGCAGCTTAGCGCTAAGGCAGGGACTCTACAATGAGCAGTTCTTC. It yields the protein CASSLALRQGLYNEQFF.

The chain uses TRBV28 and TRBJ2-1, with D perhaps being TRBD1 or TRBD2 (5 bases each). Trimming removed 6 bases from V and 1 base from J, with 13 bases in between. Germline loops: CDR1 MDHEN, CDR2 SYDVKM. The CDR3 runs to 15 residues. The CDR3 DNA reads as TGTGCCAGCAGACCGGGACCTACATCCTACAATGAGCAGTTCTTC. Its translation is CASRPGPTSYNEQFF.

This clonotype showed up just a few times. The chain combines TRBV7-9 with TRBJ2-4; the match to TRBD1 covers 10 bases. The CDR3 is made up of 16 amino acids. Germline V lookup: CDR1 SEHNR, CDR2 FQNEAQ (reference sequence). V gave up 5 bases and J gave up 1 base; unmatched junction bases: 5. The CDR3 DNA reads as TGTGCCAGCAGCGGCCCGGGACAGGGGGCCAAAAACATTCAGTACTTC. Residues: CASSGPGQGAKNIQYF.

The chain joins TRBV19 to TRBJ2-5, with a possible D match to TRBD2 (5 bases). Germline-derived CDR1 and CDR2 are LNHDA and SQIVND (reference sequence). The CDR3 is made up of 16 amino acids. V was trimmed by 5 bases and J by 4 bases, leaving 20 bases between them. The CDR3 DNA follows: TGTGCCAGTAGTCCGCAACGGGATGAAAAAAGAGAGACCCAGTACTTC. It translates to CASSPQRDEKRETQYF.

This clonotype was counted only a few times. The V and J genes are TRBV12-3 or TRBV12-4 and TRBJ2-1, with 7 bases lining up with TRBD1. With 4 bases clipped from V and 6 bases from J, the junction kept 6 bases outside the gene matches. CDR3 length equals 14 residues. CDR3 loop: CASSSFGQVNEQFF. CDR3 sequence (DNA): TGTGCCAGCAGTTCCTTTGGACAGGTCAATGAGCAGTTCTTC.

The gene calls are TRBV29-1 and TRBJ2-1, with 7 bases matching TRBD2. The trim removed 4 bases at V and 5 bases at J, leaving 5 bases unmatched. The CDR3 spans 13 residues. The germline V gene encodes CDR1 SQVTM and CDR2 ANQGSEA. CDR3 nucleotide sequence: TGCAGCGTTGCCGGGGGGTCCCACAATGAGCAGTTCTTC. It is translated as CSVAGGSHNEQFF.

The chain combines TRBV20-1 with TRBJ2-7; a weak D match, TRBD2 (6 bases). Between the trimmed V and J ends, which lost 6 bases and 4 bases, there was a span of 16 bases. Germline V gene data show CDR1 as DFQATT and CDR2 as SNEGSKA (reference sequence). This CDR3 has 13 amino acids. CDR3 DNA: TGCAGTGCCGAACCACGGGGGTGGTACGAGCAGTACTTC. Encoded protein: CSAEPRGWYEQYF.

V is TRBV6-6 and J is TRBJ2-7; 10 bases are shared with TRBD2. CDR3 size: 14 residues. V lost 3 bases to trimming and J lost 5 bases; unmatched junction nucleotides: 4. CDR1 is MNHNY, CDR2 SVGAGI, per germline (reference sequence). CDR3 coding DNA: TGTGCCAGCAGTTATCTAGCGGGAGACGACGAGCAGTACTTC. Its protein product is CASSYLAGDDEQYF.

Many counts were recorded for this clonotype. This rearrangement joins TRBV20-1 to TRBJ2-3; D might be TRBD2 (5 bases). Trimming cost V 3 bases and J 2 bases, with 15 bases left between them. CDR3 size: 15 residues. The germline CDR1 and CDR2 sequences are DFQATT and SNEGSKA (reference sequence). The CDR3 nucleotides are TGCAGTGCTAGTGACCGAGGACTGGCCACAGATACGCAGTATTTT. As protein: CSASDRGLATDTQYF.

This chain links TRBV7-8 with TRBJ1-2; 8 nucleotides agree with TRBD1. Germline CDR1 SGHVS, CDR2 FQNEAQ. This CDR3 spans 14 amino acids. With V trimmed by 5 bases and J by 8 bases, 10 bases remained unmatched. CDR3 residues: CASSKRTGRDGYTF. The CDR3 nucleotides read TGTGCCAGCAGCAAACGGACAGGGAGGGACGGCTACACCTTC.

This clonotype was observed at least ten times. CDR3 DNA: TGTGCCAGCAGCCAAGGGACTAGGGTGGAGACCCAGTACTTC. Its protein product is CASSQGTRVETQYF. The chain recombines TRBV5-6 with TRBJ2-5; 8 bases map to TRBD2. The germline V gene has CDR1 SGHDT and CDR2 YYEEEE. Trimming at V came to 4 bases and at J to 5 bases, leaving 7 bases not matched to a gene. The CDR3 has 14 residues.

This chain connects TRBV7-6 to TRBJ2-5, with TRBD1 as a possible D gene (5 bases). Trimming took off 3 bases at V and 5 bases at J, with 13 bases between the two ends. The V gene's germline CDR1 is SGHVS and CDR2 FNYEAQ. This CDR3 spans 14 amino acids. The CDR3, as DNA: TGTGCCAGCAGCTTGTTAGGGGAAGGGGAGACCCAGTACTTC. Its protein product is CASSLLGEGETQYF.

The CDR3 sequence is CASSTYSGIPYNEQFF. The DNA for the CDR3 is TGTGCCAGCAGCACCTATAGCGGGATCCCGTACAATGAGCAGTTCTTC. This chain connects TRBV11-2 to TRBJ2-1, with TRBD2 matching 8 bases. The CDR3 totals 16 residues. Unmatched junction bases numbered 10, after V lost 5 bases and J lost 4 bases. In germline, CDR1 is SGHAT, CDR2 FQNNGV.

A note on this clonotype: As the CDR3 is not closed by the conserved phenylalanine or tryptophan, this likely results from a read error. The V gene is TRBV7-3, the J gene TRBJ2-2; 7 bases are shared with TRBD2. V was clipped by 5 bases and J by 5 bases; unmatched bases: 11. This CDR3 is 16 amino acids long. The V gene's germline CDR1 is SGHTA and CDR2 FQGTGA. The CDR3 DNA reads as TGTGCCAGCAGCCAAGGGAGACAGCGGGATACCGGGGAGCTGTTTTAT. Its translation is CASSQGRQRDTGELFY.

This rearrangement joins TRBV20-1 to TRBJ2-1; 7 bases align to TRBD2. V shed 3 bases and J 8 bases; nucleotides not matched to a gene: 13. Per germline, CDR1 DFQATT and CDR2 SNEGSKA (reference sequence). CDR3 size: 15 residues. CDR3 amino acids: CSASKHMGRDHEQFF. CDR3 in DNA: TGCAGTGCTAGTAAACATATGGGGAGGGACCATGAGCAGTTCTTC.

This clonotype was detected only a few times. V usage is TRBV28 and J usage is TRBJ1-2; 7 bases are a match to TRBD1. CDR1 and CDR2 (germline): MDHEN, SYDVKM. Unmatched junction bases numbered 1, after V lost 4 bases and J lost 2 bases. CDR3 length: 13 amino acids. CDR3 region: CASSSRGNYGYTF. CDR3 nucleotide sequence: TGTGCCAGCAGTTCCAGGGGGAACTATGGCTACACCTTC.

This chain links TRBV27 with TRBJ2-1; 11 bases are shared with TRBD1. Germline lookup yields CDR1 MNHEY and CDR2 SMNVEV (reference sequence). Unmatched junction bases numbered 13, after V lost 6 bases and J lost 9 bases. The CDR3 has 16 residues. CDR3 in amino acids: CASSFSGTGGSGEQFF. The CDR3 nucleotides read TGTGCCAGCAGCTTTTCCGGGACAGGGGGGTCGGGTGAGCAGTTCTTC.

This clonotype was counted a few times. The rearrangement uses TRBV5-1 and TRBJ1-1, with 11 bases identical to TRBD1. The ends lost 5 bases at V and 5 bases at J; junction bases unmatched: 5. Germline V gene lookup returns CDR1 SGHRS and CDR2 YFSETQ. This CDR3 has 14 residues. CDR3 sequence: CASSPRDRGTEAFF. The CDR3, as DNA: TGCGCCAGCAGTCCCCGGGACAGGGGGACTGAAGCTTTCTTT.

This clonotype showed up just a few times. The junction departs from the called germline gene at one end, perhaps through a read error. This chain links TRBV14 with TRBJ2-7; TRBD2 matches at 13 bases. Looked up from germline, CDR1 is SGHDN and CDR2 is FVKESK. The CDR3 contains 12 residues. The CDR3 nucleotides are TGTGCCAGCAGCCCTGGACTAGCGGGAGTTCACTTC. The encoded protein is CASSPGLAGVHF.

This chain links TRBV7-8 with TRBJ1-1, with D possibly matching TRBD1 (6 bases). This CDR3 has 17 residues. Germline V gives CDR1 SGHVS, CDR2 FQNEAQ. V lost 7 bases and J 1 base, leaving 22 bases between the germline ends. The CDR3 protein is CASTLERGWKGNTEAFF. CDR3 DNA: TGTGCCAGCACCTTGGAAAGGGGGTGGAAGGGGAACACTGAAGCTTTCTTT. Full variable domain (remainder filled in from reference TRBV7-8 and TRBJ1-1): GAGVSQSPRYKVAKRGQDVALRCDPISGHVSLFWYQQALGQGPEFLTYFQNEAQLDKSGLPSDRFFAERPEGSVSTLKIQRTQQEDSAVYLCASTLERGWKGNTEAFFGQGTRLTVV.

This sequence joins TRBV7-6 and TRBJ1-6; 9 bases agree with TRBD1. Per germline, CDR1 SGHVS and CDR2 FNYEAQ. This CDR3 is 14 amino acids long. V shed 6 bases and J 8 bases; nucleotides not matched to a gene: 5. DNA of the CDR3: TGTGCCAGCAGAGACGACAGGGGGTATTCACCCCTCCACTTT. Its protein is CASRDDRGYSPLHF. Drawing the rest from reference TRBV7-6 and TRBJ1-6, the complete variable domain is GAGVSQSPRYKVTKRGQDVALRCDPISGHVSLYWYRQALGQGPEFLTYFNYEAQQDKSGLPNDRFSAERPEGSISTLTIQRTEQRDSAMYRCASRDDRGYSPLHFGNGTRLTVT.

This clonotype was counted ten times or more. Here the CDR3 DNA reads TGTGCCAGCACACCGGGACAGGGTTGGTATCAGCCCCAGCATTTT. Amino acids: CASTPGQGWYQPQHF. The V call is TRBV6-6, the J call TRBJ1-5, with TRBD1 matching over 9 bases. The CDR3 spans 15 residues. Germline V CDR1 and CDR2: MNHNY, SVGAGI (reference sequence). The ends lost 7 bases at V and 5 bases at J; junction bases unmatched: 9.

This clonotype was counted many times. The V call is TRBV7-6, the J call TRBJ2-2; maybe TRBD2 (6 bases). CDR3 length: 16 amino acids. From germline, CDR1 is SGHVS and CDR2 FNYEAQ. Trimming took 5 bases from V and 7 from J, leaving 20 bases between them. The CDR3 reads CASSPSRGLSGGELFF. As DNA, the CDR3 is TGTGCCAGCAGCCCGTCGAGGGGACTCAGTGGCGGGGAGCTGTTTTTT.

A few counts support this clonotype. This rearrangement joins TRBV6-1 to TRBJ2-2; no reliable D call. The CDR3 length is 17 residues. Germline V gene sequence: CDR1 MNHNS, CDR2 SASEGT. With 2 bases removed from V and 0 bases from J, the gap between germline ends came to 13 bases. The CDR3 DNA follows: TGTGCCAGCAGTGAACATCGTCAGCGCTCGAACACCGGGGAGCTGTTTTTT. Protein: CASSEHRQRSNTGELFF.

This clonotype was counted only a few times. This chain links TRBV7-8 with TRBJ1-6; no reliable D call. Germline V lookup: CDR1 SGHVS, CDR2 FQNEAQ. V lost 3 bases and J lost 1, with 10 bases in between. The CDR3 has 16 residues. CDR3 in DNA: TGTGCCAGCAGCTTGTGGGGAGATTCCTATAATTCACCCCTCCACTTT. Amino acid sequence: CASSLWGDSYNSPLHF.

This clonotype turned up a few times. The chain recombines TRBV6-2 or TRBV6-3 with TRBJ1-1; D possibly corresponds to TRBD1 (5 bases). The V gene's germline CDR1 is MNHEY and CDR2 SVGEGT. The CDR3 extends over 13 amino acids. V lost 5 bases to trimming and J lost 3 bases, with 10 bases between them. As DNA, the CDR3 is TGTGCCAGCAGTGCTCTCAGGGACACTGAAGCTTTCTTT. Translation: CASSALRDTEAFF.

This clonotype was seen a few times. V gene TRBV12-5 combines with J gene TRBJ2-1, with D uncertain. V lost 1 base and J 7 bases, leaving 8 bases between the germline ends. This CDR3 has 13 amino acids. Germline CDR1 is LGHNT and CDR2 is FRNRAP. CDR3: CASGLAGPNEQFF. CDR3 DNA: TGTGCTAGTGGTTTGGCAGGACCGAATGAGCAGTTCTTC.